This TCR beta chain was captured in a study of T cells in Graves' hyperthyroidism and ophthalmopathy. The CDR3 runs to 15 residues. J gave up 10 bases and V 1 base, and 8 bases lay outside the gene matches. This clonotype was picked up many times. Amplification targeted TCR beta CDR3 regions from RNA transcripts. Initially, a first-round RT-PCR of the TCR CDR3 employed the HTBI primer set. In TCRdb, the multiplex PCR reads were re-called with MiXCR into one record per CDR3 protein. The sample consists of approximately 570,000 distinct CDR3 sequences, about 20% of them appearing once. The sequenced sample was blood. The source is a man between 40 and 49 years old with Graves' ophthalmopathy. The chain couples TRBV12-3 or TRBV12-4 to TRBJ2-1, with 9 bases identical to TRBD1. This CDR3 reads CASSLGDRVVVEQFF. The CDR3 DNA is TGTGCCAGCAGTTTAGGGGACAGGGTGGTTGTCGAGCAGTTCTTC.